The 11 T cell receptor beta chains presented below share a single source sample, sequenced in a study of cytomegalovirus exposure and HLA in healthy donors. The PCR had 60 Vbeta and 13 Jbeta primers. Sequenced by immunoSEQ multiplex PCR; TCRdb stores in-frame clones only, minus some. The sample contains about 83,000 clones, roughly 76% of which appear only once. Sequences were obtained from PBMCs. Source of these receptors: a woman between 25 and 40 years old in good health and CMV-seronegative.

The V gene is TRBV4-1, the J gene TRBJ2-1, with 10 bases identical to TRBD2. Germline CDR1 is MGHRA and CDR2 is YSYEKL. Trimming cost V 2 bases and J 1 base; bases outside gene matches: 2. CDR3 length equals 16 residues. CDR3 loop: CASSQPSGSSYNEQFF. The CDR3 DNA sequence: TGCGCCAGCAGCCAACCTAGCGGGAGTTCCTACAATGAGCAGTTCTTC.

The J gene is TRBJ2-7, the V gene TRBV5-5, with 9 bases aligning to TRBD1. J gave up 3 bases and V 0 bases, and 13 bases lay outside the gene matches. Germline CDR1 reads SGHKS; CDR2 reads YYEKEE (reference sequence). The CDR3 covers 18 residues. CDR3 sequence (DNA): TGTGCCAGCAGCTTGGAAATCGCGTGGCTGGGACAGGGCTACGAGCAGTACTTC. As protein: CASSLEIAWLGQGYEQYF.

This chain links TRBV10-1 with TRBJ2-3, with 10 positions matching TRBD2. The CDR3 spans 15 residues. From germline, CDR1 is WNHNN and CDR2 SYGVQD (reference sequence). V dropped 6 bases and J dropped 0; count of bases not matched to a gene: 3. For the CDR3, the DNA is TGCGCCAGCAGCGAGACTAGCGGGAGCACAGATACGCAGTATTTT. Protein sequence: CASSETSGSTDTQYF.

This clone is a singleton in its sample. The chain recombines TRBV5-6 with TRBJ2-5; D remains unclear. The J call may be mistaken, given a closer DNA end match to TRBJ2-7. Germline CDR1 reads SGHDT; CDR2 reads YYEEEE. The CDR3 sequence is 14 residues long. The CDR3 spells CASSLNRFYYEQYF. CDR3 DNA: TGTGCCAGCAGCTTGAATCGGTTCTATTACGAGCAGTACTTC.

This rearrangement joins TRBV28 to TRBJ1-2; D call uncertain. Germline values: CDR1 MDHEN, CDR2 SYDVKM. CDR3 size: 12 residues. V shed 6 bases and J shed 8 bases, with 13 bases lying between them. CDR3 nucleotide sequence: TGTGCCAGCAGCCTGTCGGTGCGGGGCTACACCTTC. Protein product: CASSLSVRGYTF.

The gene calls are TRBV5-6 and TRBJ2-7; TRBD1 matches 11 bases. Trimming removed 2 bases from V and 3 bases from J; junction bases left unmatched: 4. In germline, CDR1 is SGHDT, CDR2 YYEEEE. This CDR3 is 15 amino acids long. Here the CDR3 DNA reads TGTGCCAGCAGCTTACGGGGACAGGGGGGCTACGAGCAGTACTTC. Translated, it gives CASSLRGQGGYEQYF.

This sequence joins TRBV6-1 and TRBJ1-2; D call uncertain. V was trimmed by 8 bases and J by 7 bases, leaving 23 bases between them. Germline V gives CDR1 MNHNS, CDR2 SASEGT. The CDR3 consists of 15 residues. In nucleotides, the CDR3 is TGTGCCAGCCGGCTTCTTAGTCTAGCGCTGGGTGGCTACACCTTC. It encodes CASRLLSLALGGYTF.

Regarding this clone: The sample holds other DNA sequences that translate to the same CDR3. The chain couples TRBV4-3 to TRBJ1-2; D is perhaps TRBD1 (6 bases). Germline V CDR1 and CDR2: LGHNA, YSLEER. V lost 1 base and J lost 5, with 14 bases in between. The CDR3 is 15 residues long. The CDR3 coding sequence is TGCGCCAGCAGCCAAGCCCCAGGACAGCCTTATGGCTACACCTTC. Translating gives CASSQAPGQPYGYTF.

The V and J genes are TRBV29-1 and TRBJ1-4, with D perhaps matching TRBD1 (6 bases). CDR1 is SQVTM and CDR2 is ANQGSEA in the germline V gene. The CDR3 is 14 residues long. Trimming removed 4 bases from V and 5 bases from J, with 14 bases in between. The CDR3 sequence: CSVAVSGVNEKLFF. For the CDR3, the DNA is TGCAGCGTTGCTGTTTCAGGGGTGAATGAAAAACTGTTTTTT.

This chain joins TRBV7-9 and TRBJ2-2; no reliable D call. The CDR3 consists of 13 residues. Germline CDR1 and CDR2: SEHNR and FQNEAQ (reference sequence). V gave up 6 bases and J gave up 5 bases, with 10 bases separating them. This chain's CDR3 is CASSSSETGELFF. In nucleotides, the CDR3 is TGTGCCAGCAGTTCCTCAGAAACCGGGGAGCTGTTTTTT.

The chain recombines TRBV9 with TRBJ2-1; 7 nucleotides match TRBD2. V lost 0 bases and J lost 4; bases outside the gene matches: 10. The CDR3 contains 17 residues. Looked up from germline, CDR1 is SGDLS and CDR2 is YYNGEE. CDR3 sequence: CASSVDPAGGVYNEQFF. CDR3 DNA sequence: TGTGCCAGCAGCGTAGATCCCGCTGGGGGGGTTTACAATGAGCAGTTCTTC.